Listed below are T cell receptor beta chains from one sample, sequenced in a study of T-cell memory formation after mild COVID-19. TCRdb fed the 5' RACE reads into MiXCR, producing one record per CDR3 protein. The data show about 560,000 distinct CDR3 sequences, around 17% seen once. Sequencing input: PBMCs or a T cell subset sorted from them (not recorded which). Receptor source: an adult woman who had mild COVID-19 (a few samples of this study predate the infection). Cell type and time point are not known. Each CDR3 is given with its conserved first and last residue.

CDR3	V	J	length
CASSGLTDFQHF	TRBV12-3/TRBV12-4	TRBJ1-5	12
CASSLNRGGEQFF	TRBV7-2	TRBJ2-1	13
CASSQPQETQYF	TRBV4-2	TRBJ2-5	12
CASSQFTGVAAKNIQYF	TRBV3-1	TRBJ2-4	17
CASGQEHYGYTF	TRBV9	TRBJ1-2	12
CASSVEGGVFSEQYF	TRBV9	TRBJ2-7	15
CASSPGSRRETQYF	TRBV7-3	TRBJ2-5	14
CASSIVPTGGTGNTIYF	TRBV19	TRBJ1-3	17
CASSLQQHYGYTF	TRBV7-9	TRBJ1-2	13
CASSPSGGSADTQYF	TRBV7-6	TRBJ2-3	15
CASSLTAGGTYEQYF	TRBV4-1	TRBJ2-7	15
CASSLRDRGMGAEAFF	TRBV7-9	TRBJ1-1	16
CASRDKQGGAYEQYF	TRBV6-6	TRBJ2-7	15
CASSPGTSGGAQYF	TRBV2	TRBJ2-5	14
CAISESKAGGLAYNEQFF	TRBV10-3	TRBJ2-1	18
CASSLGDRVSYEQYF	TRBV12-3/TRBV12-4	TRBJ2-7	15
CASRDQLGSTDTQYF	TRBV2	TRBJ2-3	15
CASSVPRTGLGNTIYF	TRBV9	TRBJ1-3	16
CASSVMTNSNEQFF	TRBV9	TRBJ2-1	14
CATSETITLVDIQYF	TRBV15	TRBJ2-4	15
CASSVEGIDEQFF	TRBV9	TRBJ2-1	13
CASEGVGRTGELFF	TRBV11-3	TRBJ2-2	14
CATSRTLGQGDQETQYF	TRBV15	TRBJ2-5	17
CASSQRDSGGGGYTF	TRBV3-1	TRBJ1-2	15
CASSQVGDSSYEQYF	TRBV4-3	TRBJ2-7	15
CATSDPTGTYGYTF	TRBV24-1	TRBJ1-2	14
CASSLDSGNSYEQYF	TRBV7-9	TRBJ2-7	15
CASTPMGGRDGYTF	TRBV7-8	TRBJ1-2	14
CASGEEPRGDTQYF	TRBV6-1	TRBJ2-3	14
CASSLQRERYNEQFF	TRBV5-1	TRBJ2-1	15
CASSQGPFYEQYF	TRBV3-2	TRBJ2-7	13
CASSPSRDMSNEQYF	TRBV18	TRBJ2-7	15
CASSPDRGRQYF	TRBV7-2	TRBJ2-7	12
CASRDGLYNEQFF	TRBV2	TRBJ2-1	13
CASSEQTGRYGYTF	TRBV5-5	TRBJ1-2	14
CASLDGYNEQFF	TRBV7-2	TRBJ2-1	12
CSVSGLVDTQYF	TRBV29-1	TRBJ2-3	12
CASSKPAAGELFF	TRBV5-1	TRBJ2-2	13
CASSAWNRGPSTGELFF	TRBV5-1	TRBJ2-2	17
CSARSLGGDTQYF	TRBV20-1	TRBJ2-3	13
CASSLGLRAGKQYF	TRBV11-3	TRBJ2-7	14
CASSQEGGSSYEQYF	TRBV4-3	TRBJ2-7	15
CASSLLATARTYEQYF	TRBV27	TRBJ2-7	16
CASSQDPGGGYTF	TRBV5-1	TRBJ1-2	13
CASSSRTGARFGYTF	TRBV7-8	TRBJ1-2	15
CASSTTGYSSYEQYF	TRBV6-2/TRBV6-3	TRBJ2-7	15
CASSHGRDYEQYF	TRBV7-3	TRBJ2-7	13
CASSYRTRGTEAFF	TRBV6-5	TRBJ1-1	14
CATQGGAYEQYF	TRBV10-3	TRBJ2-7	12
CASSYSPRTGYEQYF	TRBV6-5	TRBJ2-7	15
CSVEDRGGVPYNEQFF	TRBV29-1	TRBJ2-1	16
CASSLGQYTGYTF	TRBV12-3/TRBV12-4	TRBJ1-2	13
CASSPRVPVGTGELFF	TRBV14	TRBJ2-2	16
CASSPGQSKQETQYF	TRBV12-3/TRBV12-4	TRBJ2-5	15
CASSQELGGMSNQPQHF	TRBV4-2	TRBJ1-5	17
CASSRGSTDTQYF	TRBV11-3	TRBJ2-3	13
CSSGAEETQYF	TRBV29-1	TRBJ2-5	11
CASSHGKGIYEQYF	TRBV14	TRBJ2-7	14
CASNLAPIQETQYF	TRBV12-3/TRBV12-4	TRBJ2-5	14
CASSSGRGNEQYF	TRBV7-9	TRBJ2-7	13